The 10 T cell receptor beta chains presented below share a single source sample, sequenced in a study of blood T cell repertoires in COVID-19. Sequencing used immunoSEQ multiplex PCR; TCRdb keeps in-frame clones, though not all of them. The repertoire consists of fewer than 150,000 clones, with less than 85% occurring once and the leading ten covering about 2.5%. Material for sequencing was peripheral blood. The receptors originated from a man in his forties or fifties with acute or convalescent COVID-19.

The chain has TRBV27 and TRBJ1-1; 11 positions agree with TRBD1. Trimming at V came to 5 bases and at J to 6 bases, leaving 11 bases not matched to a gene. Germline V gives CDR1 MNHEY, CDR2 SMNVEV (reference sequence). The CDR3 has 16 residues. Written as DNA, the CDR3 is TGTGCCAGCAGTCTCAACGAAGGACAGGGGGCTCCTGAAGCTTTCTTT. Its translation: CASSLNEGQGAPEAFF.

The gene calls are TRBV7-2 and TRBJ2-3; 14 nucleotides align to TRBD2. The CDR3 is 18 residues long. With 2 bases clipped from V and 4 bases from J, the junction kept 8 bases outside the gene matches. CDR1 and CDR2 (germline): SGHTA, FQGNSA. CDR3: CASSLYAPGLAGADTQYF. The CDR3 DNA is TGTGCCAGCAGCTTATACGCTCCGGGACTAGCGGGAGCAGATACGCAGTATTTT.

This clone was seen only a few times. The CDR3 loop is CASTRSENQPQHF. The DNA for the CDR3 is TGTGCCAGCACTAGGTCGGAAAATCAGCCCCAGCATTTT. The V call is TRBV6-5, the J call TRBJ1-5, with D uncertain. This CDR3 contains 13 residues. The germline gives CDR1 MNHEY, CDR2 SVGAGI. Trimming cost V 7 bases and J 4 bases, with 11 bases left between them.

The V and J genes are TRBV10-2 and TRBJ2-7; TRBD1 might be the D (6 bases). Germline CDR1 is WSHSY and CDR2 is SAAADI. V gave up 2 bases and J gave up 0 bases, with 17 bases separating them. This CDR3 comprises 17 residues. CDR3 region: CASSEPPSGVFSYEQYF. Written as DNA, the CDR3 is TGCGCCAGCAGTGAGCCCCCCTCAGGGGTGTTCTCCTACGAGCAGTACTTC.

The chain couples TRBV9 to TRBJ1-4, with D hard to call. Trimming stripped 2 bases from V and 5 bases from J, with 10 bases between. The CDR3 totals 14 residues. Germline V gene lookup returns CDR1 SGDLS and CDR2 YYNGEE. For the CDR3, the DNA is TGTGCCAGCAGCGTTTTCCAAGAGAATGAAAAACTGTTTTTT. Protein sequence: CASSVFQENEKLFF.

This clone came up once. The chain is built from TRBV5-1 and TRBJ1-5, with TRBD1 matching over 7 bases. V dropped 1 base and J dropped 2; count of bases not matched to a gene: 0. The CDR3 is made up of 14 amino acids. Germline CDR1 and CDR2: SGHRS and YFSETQ. As DNA, the CDR3 is TGCGCCAGCAGCTTGACAGGGGGCAATCAGCCCCAGCATTTT. It translates to CASSLTGGNQPQHF.

J is TRBJ2-1 and V is TRBV28, with a possible D match to TRBD2 (5 bases). CDR3 length: 14 residues. From germline, CDR1 is MDHEN and CDR2 SYDVKM. V dropped 3 bases and J dropped 0 bases, with 6 bases sitting between them. The CDR3 protein is CASSFGSSYNEQFF. CDR3 nucleotides: TGTGCCAGCAGTTTTGGGAGCTCCTACAATGAGCAGTTCTTC.

The chain is built from TRBV19 and TRBJ1-3; D unresolved. CDR1 is LNHDA, CDR2 SQIVND, per germline (reference sequence). The CDR3 totals 13 residues. Trimming took off 0 bases at V and 5 bases at J, with 5 bases between the two ends. The CDR3 is CASSIDGRNTIYF. CDR3 sequence (DNA): TGTGCCAGTAGTATAGATGGCCGAAACACCATATATTTT.

The chain couples TRBV6-6 to TRBJ1-3; TRBD1 aligns across 10 bases. CDR1 MNHNY and CDR2 SVGAGI come from the germline V gene (reference sequence). The length of the CDR3 is 19 residues. Germline trimming cut 6 bases from V and 0 bases from J; bases unmatched to any gene: 14. In DNA form, the CDR3 reads TGTGCCAGCAGCTCGACAGGGGGCTCTACGTTCAGCTCTGGAAACACCATATATTTT. Translation gives CASSSTGGSTFSSGNTIYF.

This clone was seen just once. The chain has TRBV10-3 and TRBJ1-4; weak D call: TRBD1 (6 bases). The CDR3 runs 13 residues. The germline V gene has CDR1 ENHRY and CDR2 SYGVKD. Deletions cut 3 bases from V and 8 bases from J, with 10 bases between. CDR3 amino acids: CAISDLQGEKLFF. The CDR3 nucleotides are TGTGCCATCAGTGATCTGCAGGGGGAAAAACTGTTTTTT.